Each of the 5 T cell receptor beta chains below was sequenced from the same sample in a study of beta chain features in type 1 diabetes. As every portion of the isolated RNA was reverse transcribed, the sequencing read expressed TCRB transcripts. Profiled with immunoSEQ multiplex PCR; TCRdb holds only in-frame clones, not every one. The table has roughly 300,000 clones, approximately 14% seen once. Sequencing input: central memory CD4+ T cells from blood. The receptors come from a man aged 25-45 years in good health.

The chain couples TRBV4-3 to TRBJ1-2; TRBD1 might be the D (5 bases). Trimming stripped 1 base from V and 4 bases from J, with 16 bases between. CDR3 length: 16 residues. Germline V gene data show CDR1 as LGHNA and CDR2 as YSLEER. CDR3 in DNA: TGCGCCAGCAGCCAAGCTATCAGGGAGCAGGGCTATGGCTACACCTTC. Residues: CASSQAIREQGYGYTF.

This clone was seen only a few times. The J gene is TRBJ1-1, the V gene TRBV30; 10 nucleotides match TRBD1. Germline CDR1 is GTSNPN and CDR2 is SVGIG (reference sequence). This CDR3 is 19 amino acids long. V was pared by 3 bases and J by 3 bases, with 19 bases of the junction left unmatched. CDR3 bases: TGTGCCTGGAGGCCTAAACCGGGACAGGGGAAGGGAGTGGACACTGAAGCTTTCTTT. It is translated as CAWRPKPGQGKGVDTEAFF.

The sample holds a few counts of this clone. The V gene is TRBV4-1, the J gene TRBJ2-1; tentatively, D is TRBD2 (6 bases). Germline values: CDR1 MGHRA, CDR2 YSYEKL. Between the trimmed V and J ends, which lost 0 bases and 6 bases, there was a span of 12 bases. CDR3 size: 15 residues. Here the CDR3 reads CASSQELARPNEQFF. In DNA form, the CDR3 reads TGCGCCAGCAGCCAAGAGCTAGCGAGACCCAATGAGCAGTTCTTC.

This clone was counted a few times. At one of its ends the junction is not consistent with the germline gene, which may arise from a read error. This rearrangement joins TRBV5-4 to TRBJ2-7; D is uncertain. The CDR3 is 13 residues long. The germline V gene has CDR1 SGHNT and CDR2 YYREEE (reference sequence). The CDR3 region has the DNA TGCGCCAGCAGCCAAACTATGTCAACCGAGCAGTACTTC. Residues: CASSQTMSTEQYF.

The table lists this clone with a few counts. The chain joins TRBV7-2 to TRBJ2-1; D gene ambiguous. The V gene's germline CDR1 is SGHTA and CDR2 FQGNSA. Trimming removed 1 base from V and 7 bases from J, with 23 bases in between. The CDR3 has 18 amino acids. The CDR3 sequence: CASSLVSFTVLSSNEQFF. DNA of the CDR3: TGTGCCAGCAGCTTAGTAAGTTTTACCGTCCTATCTTCTAATGAGCAGTTCTTC.